The 13 T cell receptor beta chains below all came from one sample that was sequenced in a study of CD8 T cells in Susac syndrome. Random hexamers were used to reverse transcribe an amount of about 0.45 to 1 ug RNA. TCRdb re-called the immunoSEQ multiplex PCR reads with MiXCR, one entry per CDR3 protein. The profile shows 200,000 or so distinct CDR3 sequences, about 95% of them singletons. Sequenced: CD4+ T cells from PBMCs. These receptors were collected from a human donor with multiple sclerosis.

The chain combines TRBV5-6 with TRBJ1-1; a possible D gene is TRBD1 (6 bases). Trimming left V 1 base short and J 7 bases short, with 14 bases between. Per the germline V gene, CDR1 is SGHDT and CDR2 is YYEEEE. This CDR3 region has 14 residues. DNA of the CDR3: TGTGCCAGCAGCTTGTTGGGGGCCGCGAGTGAAGCTTTCTTT. Translating it yields CASSLLGAASEAFF.

The rearrangement joins TRBV9 to TRBJ2-1, with 10 bases matching TRBD1. Per germline, CDR1 SGDLS and CDR2 YYNGEE. After removal of 3 bases from V and 8 bases from J, the junction contained 8 bases not matched to a gene. This CDR3 has 15 residues. CDR3 amino acids: CASSEPGQGSYEQFF. CDR3 nucleotides: TGTGCCAGCAGCGAGCCGGGACAGGGGAGCTATGAGCAGTTCTTC.

This clonotype was counted a single time. The CDR3 DNA reads TGTGCCACCAGTGATCTGAACATTCAGTACTTC. Translating it yields CATSDLNIQYF. The rearrangement joins TRBV24-1 to TRBJ2-4; D is unclear. Germline V lookup: CDR1 KGHDR, CDR2 SFDVKD. The CDR3 sequence is 11 residues long. Trimming cost V 3 bases and J 7 bases, with 3 bases left between them.

The V gene is TRBV30, the J gene TRBJ1-5; D uncertain. CDR1 is GTSNPN, CDR2 SVGIG, per germline (reference sequence). Trimming cost V 0 bases and J 9 bases, with 9 bases left between them. There are 12 residues in the CDR3. CDR3 coding DNA: TGTGCCTGGAGTGTACAGAGTTCGCCCCAGCATTTT. Translation gives CAWSVQSSPQHF. Complete variable domain (other parts from reference TRBV30 and TRBJ1-5): SQTIHQWPATLVQPVGSPLSLECTVEGTSNPNLYWYRQAAGRGLQLLFYSVGIGQISSEVPQNLSASRPQDRQFILSSKKLLLSDSGFYLCAWSVQSSPQHFGDGTRLSIL.

The chain links TRBV20-1 to TRBJ2-7; perhaps TRBD2 as D (5 bases). CDR3 size: 12 residues. Germline V gene sequence: CDR1 DFQATT, CDR2 SNEGSKA (reference sequence). The V gene lost 5 bases and the J gene lost 2 bases, with 10 bases spanning the gap. The CDR3 protein is CSAPDGTYEQYF. Here the CDR3 DNA reads TGCAGTGCTCCGGACGGGACCTACGAGCAGTACTTC.

The chain uses TRBV7-9 and TRBJ1-1; 8 bases are shared with TRBD1. This CDR3 contains 13 residues. In germline, CDR1 is SEHNR, CDR2 FQNEAQ (reference sequence). Unmatched junction bases numbered 7, after V lost 4 bases and J lost 9 bases. The CDR3 bases are TGTGCCAGCAGCTCGACAGGGGCTCCACAAGCTTTCTTT. It is translated as CASSSTGAPQAFF.

V is TRBV5-4 and J is TRBJ2-2; 9 bases fit TRBD1. V shed 4 bases and J 7 bases; nucleotides not matched to a gene: 20. This CDR3 spans 19 amino acids. Germline V gives CDR1 SGHNT, CDR2 YYREEE (reference sequence). The CDR3 is CASSRVILQGASSSGELFF. The DNA of the CDR3 is TGTGCCAGCAGCCGAGTAATCCTACAGGGGGCGAGTTCGAGCGGGGAGCTGTTTTTT. The whole variable domain, filled in from reference TRBV5-4 and TRBJ2-2, reads ETGVTQSPTHLIKTRGQQVTLRCSSQSGHNTVSWYQQALGQGPQFIFQYYREEENGRGNFPPRFSGLQFPNYSSELNVNALELDDSALYLCASSRVILQGASSSGELFFGEGSRLTVL.

This chain connects TRBV7-9 to TRBJ1-4, with 10 nucleotides matching TRBD1. Looked up from germline, CDR1 is SEHNR and CDR2 is FQNEAQ (reference sequence). This CDR3 is 14 amino acids long. V lost 4 bases, J lost 8 bases, and 4 bases stayed unmatched. Here the CDR3 reads CASSSRQGAEKLFF. DNA for the CDR3: TGTGCCAGCAGCTCTAGACAGGGGGCAGAAAAACTGTTTTTT.

The V call is TRBV20-1, the J call TRBJ2-1; 8 nucleotides line up with TRBD2. V lost 8 bases to trimming and J lost 6 bases; unmatched junction nucleotides: 6. The CDR3 length is 12 residues. The V gene's germline CDR1 is DFQATT and CDR2 SNEGSKA (reference sequence). CDR3 sequence: CSIQSGSNEQFF. In DNA form, the CDR3 reads TGCAGTATCCAAAGCGGGAGCAATGAGCAGTTCTTC.

The gene calls are TRBV4-1 and TRBJ2-1; TRBD1 might be the D (5 bases). The CDR3 contains 17 residues. The germline V gene encodes CDR1 MGHRA and CDR2 YSYEKL. The ends were cut back, 0 bases at V and 5 bases at J, with 17 bases in the middle. CDR3 loop: CASSQEEGAGINNEQFF. CDR3 coding DNA: TGCGCCAGCAGCCAAGAGGAAGGAGCAGGGATAAACAATGAGCAGTTCTTC.

The gene calls are TRBV11-2 and TRBJ1-1; D gene unclear. Germline assignment: CDR1 SGHAT and CDR2 FQNNGV. This CDR3 spans 14 amino acids. Trimming stripped 5 bases from V and 6 bases from J, with 16 bases between. The CDR3 spells CASSRSLGNAEAFF. DNA of the CDR3: TGTGCCAGCAGCCGCAGTTTGGGCAACGCTGAAGCTTTCTTT.

This chain joins TRBV11-2 and TRBJ2-7; TRBD1 or TRBD2 may be the D gene (7 bases each). The germline V gene encodes CDR1 SGHAT and CDR2 FQNNGV. Trimming took 4 bases from V and 4 from J, leaving 14 bases between them. CDR3 size: 14 residues. This CDR3 reads CASSSTGRGYEQYF. CDR3 nucleotide sequence: TGTGCCAGCAGCTCGACAGGGAGGGGGTACGAGCAGTACTTC.

The genes are TRBV15 and TRBJ2-7; D gene unclear. The CDR3 consists of 13 residues. The germline V gene encodes CDR1 LNHNV and CDR2 YYDKDF (reference sequence). Between the trimmed V and J ends, which lost 0 bases and 2 bases, there was a span of 5 bases. In DNA form, the CDR3 reads TGTGCCACCAGCAGAGATTATCCCTACGAGCAGTACTTC. Translated: CATSRDYPYEQYF.